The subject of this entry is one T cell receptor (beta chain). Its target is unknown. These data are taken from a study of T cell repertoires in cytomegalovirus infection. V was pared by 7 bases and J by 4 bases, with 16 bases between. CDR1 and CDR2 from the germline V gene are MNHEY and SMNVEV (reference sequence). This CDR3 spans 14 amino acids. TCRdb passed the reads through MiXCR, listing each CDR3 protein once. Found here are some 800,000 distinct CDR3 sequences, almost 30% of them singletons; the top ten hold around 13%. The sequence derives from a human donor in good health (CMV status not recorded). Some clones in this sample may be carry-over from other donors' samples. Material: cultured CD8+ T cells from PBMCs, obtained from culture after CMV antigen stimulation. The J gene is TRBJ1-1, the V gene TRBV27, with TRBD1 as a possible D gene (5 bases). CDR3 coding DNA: TGTGCCAGCATCTCGCGAGGACACGTCACTGAAGCTTTCTTT. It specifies CASISRGHVTEAFF.